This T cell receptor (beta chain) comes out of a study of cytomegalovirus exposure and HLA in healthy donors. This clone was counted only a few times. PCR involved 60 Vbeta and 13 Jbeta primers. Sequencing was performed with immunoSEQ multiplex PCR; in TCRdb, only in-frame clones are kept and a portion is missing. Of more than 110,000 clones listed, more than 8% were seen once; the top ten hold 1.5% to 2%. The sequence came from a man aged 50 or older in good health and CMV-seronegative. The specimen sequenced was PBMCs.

CDR3 sequence: CASSLQGQNSPLHF. CDR3 bases: TGCGCCAGCAGCTTGCAGGGGCAGAATTCACCCCTCCACTTT. The V and J genes are TRBV5-1 and TRBJ1-6, with D perhaps TRBD1 (6 bases). This CDR3 has 14 amino acids. Germline V gene lookup returns CDR1 SGHRS and CDR2 YFSETQ. V shed 1 base and J shed 7 bases, with 9 bases lying between them.